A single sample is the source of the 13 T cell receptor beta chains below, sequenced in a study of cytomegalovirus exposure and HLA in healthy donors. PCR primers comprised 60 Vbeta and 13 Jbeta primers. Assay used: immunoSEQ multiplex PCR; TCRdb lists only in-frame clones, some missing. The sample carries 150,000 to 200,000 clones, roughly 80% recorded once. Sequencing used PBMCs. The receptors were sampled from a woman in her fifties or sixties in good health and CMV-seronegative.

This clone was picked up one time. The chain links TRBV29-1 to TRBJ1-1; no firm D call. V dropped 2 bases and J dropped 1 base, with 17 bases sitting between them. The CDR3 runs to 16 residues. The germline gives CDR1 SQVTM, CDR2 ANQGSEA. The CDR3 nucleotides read TGCAGCGTTGAAAGCTTATTCTTGGGCCAGAACACTGAAGCTTTCTTT. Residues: CSVESLFLGQNTEAFF. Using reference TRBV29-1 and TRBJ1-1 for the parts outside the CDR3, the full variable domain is SAVISQKPSRDICQRGTSLTIQCQVDSQVTMMFWYRQQPGQSLTLIATANQGSEATYESGFVIDKFPISRPNLTFSTLTVSNMSPEDSSIYLCSVESLFLGQNTEAFFGQGTRLTVV.

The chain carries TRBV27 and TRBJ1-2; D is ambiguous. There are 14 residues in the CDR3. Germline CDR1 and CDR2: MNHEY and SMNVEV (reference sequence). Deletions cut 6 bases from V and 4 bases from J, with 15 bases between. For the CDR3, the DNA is TGTGCCAGCAGGGTAGAGGTAGGGAGCTATGGCTACACCTTC. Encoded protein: CASRVEVGSYGYTF.

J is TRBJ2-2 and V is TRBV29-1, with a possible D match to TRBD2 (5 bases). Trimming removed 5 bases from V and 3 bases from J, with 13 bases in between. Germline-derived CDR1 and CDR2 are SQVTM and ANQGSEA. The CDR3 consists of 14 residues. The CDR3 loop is CSVYRGPDTGELFF. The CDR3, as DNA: TGCAGCGTTTACCGCGGGCCCGACACCGGGGAGCTGTTTTTT.

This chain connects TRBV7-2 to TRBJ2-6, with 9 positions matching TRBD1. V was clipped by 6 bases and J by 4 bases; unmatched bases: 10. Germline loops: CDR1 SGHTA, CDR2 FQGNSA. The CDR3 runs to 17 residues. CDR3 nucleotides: TGTGCCAGCAGTCGGGGGACAGGGAATAACGGGGCCAACGTCCTGACTTTC. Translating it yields CASSRGTGNNGANVLTF.

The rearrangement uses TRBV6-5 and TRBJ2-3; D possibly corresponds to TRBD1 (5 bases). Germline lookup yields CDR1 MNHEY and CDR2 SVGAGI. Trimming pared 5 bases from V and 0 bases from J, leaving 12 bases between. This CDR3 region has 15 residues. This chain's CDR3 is CASSPRALSTDTQYF. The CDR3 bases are TGTGCCAGCAGTCCCAGGGCCCTTAGCACAGATACGCAGTATTTT.

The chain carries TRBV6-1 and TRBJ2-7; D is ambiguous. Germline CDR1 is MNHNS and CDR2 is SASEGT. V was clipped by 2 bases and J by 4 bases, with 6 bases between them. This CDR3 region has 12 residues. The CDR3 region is CASSEPPYEQYF. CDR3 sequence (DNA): TGTGCCAGCAGTGAACCTCCTTACGAGCAGTACTTC.

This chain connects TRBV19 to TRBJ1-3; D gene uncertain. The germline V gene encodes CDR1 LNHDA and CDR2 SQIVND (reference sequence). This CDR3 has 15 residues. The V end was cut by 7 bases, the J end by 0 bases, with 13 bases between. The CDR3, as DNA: TGTGCCAGTACTCTCGGGAATCCCTCTGGAAACACCATATATTTT. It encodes CASTLGNPSGNTIYF.

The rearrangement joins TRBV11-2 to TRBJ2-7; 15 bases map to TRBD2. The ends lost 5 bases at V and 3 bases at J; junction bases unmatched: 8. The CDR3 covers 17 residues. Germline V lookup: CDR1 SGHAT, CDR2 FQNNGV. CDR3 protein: CASSPGLAGGPLYEQYF. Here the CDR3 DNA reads TGTGCCAGCAGCCCTGGACTAGCGGGAGGGCCACTCTACGAGCAGTACTTC.

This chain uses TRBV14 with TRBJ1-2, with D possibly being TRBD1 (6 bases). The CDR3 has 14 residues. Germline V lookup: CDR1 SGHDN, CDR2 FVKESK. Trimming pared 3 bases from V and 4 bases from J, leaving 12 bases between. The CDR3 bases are TGTGCCAGCAGCCAGGTGACAGGTGGCTATGGCTACACCTTC. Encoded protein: CASSQVTGGYGYTF. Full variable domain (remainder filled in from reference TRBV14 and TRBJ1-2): EAGVTQFPSHSVIEKGQTVTLRCDPISGHDNLYWYRRVMGKEIKFLLHFVKESKQDESGMPNNRFLAERTGGTYSTLKVQPAELEDSGVYFCASSQVTGGYGYTFGSGTRLTVV.

CDR3: CASKVASSTDTQYF. Here the CDR3 DNA reads TGCGCCAGCAAAGTAGCGTCTAGCACAGATACGCAGTATTTT. The chain carries TRBV10-2 and TRBJ2-3, with a possible D match to TRBD2 (5 bases). CDR3 length: 14 residues. Germline-derived CDR1 and CDR2 are WSHSY and SAAADI. Trimming stripped 7 bases from V and 0 bases from J, with 11 bases between.

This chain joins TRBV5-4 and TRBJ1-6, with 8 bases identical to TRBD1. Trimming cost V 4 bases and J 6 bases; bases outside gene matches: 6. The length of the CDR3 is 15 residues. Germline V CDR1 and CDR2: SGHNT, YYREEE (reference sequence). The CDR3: CASSPMDRANSPLHF. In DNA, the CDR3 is TGTGCCAGCAGCCCTATGGACAGGGCTAATTCACCCCTCCACTTT.

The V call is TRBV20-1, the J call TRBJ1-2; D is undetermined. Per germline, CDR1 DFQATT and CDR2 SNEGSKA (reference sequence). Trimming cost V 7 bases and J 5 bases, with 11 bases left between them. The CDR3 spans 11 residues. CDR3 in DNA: TGCAGTGTCTCATCTACGTATGGCTACACCTTC. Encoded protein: CSVSSTYGYTF.

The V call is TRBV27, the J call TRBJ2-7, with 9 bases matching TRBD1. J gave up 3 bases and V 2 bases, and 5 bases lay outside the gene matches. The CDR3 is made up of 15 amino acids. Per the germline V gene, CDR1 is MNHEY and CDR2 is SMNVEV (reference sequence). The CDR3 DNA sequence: TGTGCCAGCAGTTTACTGGGACAGGGTCTCTACGAGCAGTACTTC. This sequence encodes CASSLLGQGLYEQYF.